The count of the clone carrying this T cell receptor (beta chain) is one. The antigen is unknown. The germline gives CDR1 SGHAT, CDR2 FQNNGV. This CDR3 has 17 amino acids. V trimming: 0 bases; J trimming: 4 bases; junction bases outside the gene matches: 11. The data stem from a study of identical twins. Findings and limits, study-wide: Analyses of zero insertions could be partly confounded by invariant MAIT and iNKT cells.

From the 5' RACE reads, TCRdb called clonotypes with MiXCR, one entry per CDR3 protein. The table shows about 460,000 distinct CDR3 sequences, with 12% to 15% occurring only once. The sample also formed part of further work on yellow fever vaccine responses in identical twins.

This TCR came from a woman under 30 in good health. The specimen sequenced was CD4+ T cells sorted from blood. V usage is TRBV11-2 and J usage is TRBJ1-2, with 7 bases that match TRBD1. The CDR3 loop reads CASSLDHGTADPYGYTF. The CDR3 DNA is TGTGCCAGCAGCTTAGATCATGGGACAGCTGACCCCTATGGCTACACCTTC.